Listed below are T cell receptor beta chains from one sample, sequenced in a study of T cell changes during pregnancy in multiple sclerosis. Sequencing used immunoSEQ multiplex PCR; TCRdb keeps in-frame clones, though not all of them. The sample has under 130,000 clones, about 91% seen once. This specimen was peripheral blood, taken after pregnancy. The receptors originated from a female donor with multiple sclerosis, enrolled in a pregnancy study. Each CDR3 is given without its conserved first and last residue. Each record gives: CDR3 protein, V gene, J gene, D gene. The D gene is left open where the match is weak.

ASTRGHGNTIY,TRBV5-1,TRBJ1-3,TRBD1
ASNGGTYEQY,TRBV28,TRBJ2-7,TRBD2
SARDINTIY,TRBV20-1,TRBJ1-3,-
ASSQVVARPYNEQF,TRBV4-3,TRBJ2-1,-
ASGQGGSYEQY,TRBV27,TRBJ2-7,-
ASSEGVYEQY,TRBV28,TRBJ2-7,-
ASSTSLYEQY,TRBV27,TRBJ2-7,-
ASSLRPLADTQY,TRBV7-3,TRBJ2-3,-
ASSPEYGFNQPQH,TRBV19,TRBJ1-5,-
ASCQDRPYEQY,TRBV5-1,TRBJ2-7,-
ASSSGTEPNQPQH,TRBV5-8,TRBJ1-5,TRBD1
ASRTDRNTGELF,TRBV7-9,TRBJ2-2,-
ASRDLRGISYEQY,TRBV7-9,TRBJ2-7,TRBD1
ASSNPQGFGKLF,TRBV19,TRBJ1-4,-
ASSLGSGITEAF,TRBV7-9,TRBJ1-1,-
ASSPRDRVYEQY,TRBV11-2,TRBJ2-7,TRBD1
ASSGSNRGASSYNEQF,TRBV10-1,TRBJ2-1,TRBD1
ASSLGTGGNLDTQY,TRBV5-1,TRBJ2-3,TRBD1
ASSVGGGPFPGELF,TRBV9,TRBJ2-2,TRBD2
ASSYSSGPPGYT,TRBV6-6,TRBJ1-2,-
ASRGVRDRLNYGYT,TRBV19,TRBJ1-2,TRBD1
ASSLSRTGTADTQY,TRBV4-3,TRBJ2-3,TRBD1
SVEDKQDGYGYT,TRBV29-1,TRBJ1-2,-
SVEGLAGAYEQY,TRBV29-1,TRBJ2-7,TRBD2
ASSDAGTSSYEQY,TRBV5-4,-,-
ASSVGGSNSPLH,TRBV9,TRBJ1-6,-
ASSPRAGNEQF,TRBV2,TRBJ2-1,-
ASMDRTYEQY,TRBV19,TRBJ2-7,TRBD1
ASSYRDRPNYGYT,TRBV7-8,TRBJ1-2,TRBD1
ASYREETQY,TRBV2,TRBJ2-5,-
ASSLEFSNQPQH,TRBV6-4,TRBJ1-5,-
ARSWTGENQPQH,TRBV5-3,TRBJ1-5,TRBD1
ASSLRGAAVNEQF,TRBV11-3,TRBJ2-1,-
AISYGQSLGNEQF,TRBV10-3,TRBJ2-1,-
ASSMSRTEAF,TRBV19,TRBJ1-1,-
ASSQRNPGELF,TRBV27,TRBJ2-2,-
ASSLGTMIYNEQF,TRBV13,TRBJ2-1,-